This passage covers 3 T cell receptor beta chains from one sample sequenced in a study of CD8 T cells in Susac syndrome. Reverse transcription used roughly 0.45 to 1 ug RNA and random hexamers. TCRdb used MiXCR to reprocess the immunoSEQ multiplex PCR reads, holding one entry per CDR3 protein. The top ten clones hold more than 0.095% of a sample with some 130,000 distinct CDR3 sequences, roughly 95% of them seen once. Material: CD4+ T cells from PBMCs. Every receptor here comes from a human donor in good health.

The V call is TRBV28, the J call TRBJ1-1, with TRBD1 matching over 8 bases. Trimming cost V 10 bases and J 2 bases; bases outside gene matches: 6. The CDR3 consists of 13 residues. CDR1 and CDR2 (germline): MDHEN, SYDVKM. For the CDR3, the DNA is TGTGCCACGAGGACAGGGACAAACACTGAAGCTTTCTTT. Its protein is CATRTGTNTEAFF.

The chain links TRBV29-1 to TRBJ1-5; 7 nucleotides line up with TRBD1. This CDR3 has 12 amino acids. Trimming cost V 4 bases and J 7 bases; bases outside gene matches: 4. Germline V CDR1 and CDR2: SQVTM, ANQGSEA. CDR3 DNA: TGCAGCGTTGGACAGGGCGCCCAGCCCCAGCATTTT. Its translation is CSVGQGAQPQHF. Filled out from reference TRBV29-1 and TRBJ1-5, the complete variable domain reads SAVISQKPSRDICQRGTSLTIQCQVDSQVTMMFWYRQQPGQSLTLIATANQGSEATYESGFVIDKFPISRPNLTFSTLTVSNMSPEDSSIYLCSVGQGAQPQHFGDGTRLSIL.

This chain uses TRBV7-9 with TRBJ1-4, with D perhaps TRBD1 (5 bases). Deletions cut 4 bases from V and 5 bases from J, with 8 bases between. The CDR3 is made up of 13 amino acids. The germline CDR1 and CDR2 sequences are SEHNR and FQNEAQ (reference sequence). Here the CDR3 reads CASSSRDNEKLFF. CDR3 DNA sequence: TGTGCCAGCAGCTCCCGGGACAATGAAAAACTGTTTTTT.